A selection of T cell receptor beta chains follows, all from one sample in a study of shared clonotypes between healthy human individuals. Some clones are missing from TCRdb's copy, which holds only in-frame ones; the method was immunoSEQ multiplex PCR. The data show about 1 million clones, about 70% seen once. The sequenced material came from memory CD4+ T cells sorted from blood. The source is a man younger than 35 in good health. CDR3s include the opening cysteine and the closing phenylalanine or tryptophan. A D gene is named only where the DNA matches it firmly. Some rows have no size entry. The others give once, few or many, or a class for an expanded clone.

v_call: TRBV19
d_call: -
j_call: TRBJ1-3
clone_size: -
cdr3_aa: CASSIRRGNTIYF
cdr3_nt: TGTGCCAGTAGTATACGGAGGGGAAACACCATATATTTT

v_call: TRBV6-1
d_call: -
j_call: TRBJ2-7
clone_size: -
cdr3_aa: CASSEAGGSYEQYF
cdr3_nt: TGTGCCAGCAGTGAAGCGGGGGGCTCCTACGAGCAGTACTTC

v_call: TRBV2
d_call: -
j_call: TRBJ2-2
clone_size: -
cdr3_aa: CASSEVRGTGELFF
cdr3_nt: TGTGCCAGCAGTGAAGTTCGGGGCACCGGGGAGCTGTTTTTT

v_call: TRBV4-1
d_call: TRBD1
j_call: TRBJ1-6
clone_size: -
cdr3_aa: CASSLSPGQADSPLHF
cdr3_nt: TGCGCCAGCAGCCTTTCACCGGGACAGGCAGATTCACCCCTCCACTTT

v_call: TRBV20-1
d_call: -
j_call: TRBJ2-1
clone_size: -
cdr3_aa: CSAISREQFF
cdr3_nt: TGCAGTGCTATAAGTAGGGAGCAGTTCTTC

v_call: TRBV5-4
d_call: -
j_call: TRBJ2-3
clone_size: few
cdr3_aa: CASSLDRQLVTDTQYF
cdr3_nt: TGTGCCAGCAGCTTGGACCGACAGTTAGTCACAGATACGCAGTATTTT

v_call: TRBV5-1
d_call: -
j_call: TRBJ2-3
clone_size: once
cdr3_aa: CASSLETVTDTQYF
cdr3_nt: TGCGCCAGCAGCTTGGAAACAGTCACAGATACGCAGTATTTT

v_call: TRBV2
d_call: -
j_call: TRBJ1-3
clone_size: -
cdr3_aa: CASSERRAGSGNTIYF
cdr3_nt: TGTGCCAGCAGTGAGCGCAGGGCAGGTTCCGGAAACACCATATATTTT

v_call: TRBV27
d_call: -
j_call: TRBJ2-2
clone_size: few
cdr3_aa: CASSSSPGANTGELFF
cdr3_nt: TGTGCCAGCAGTTCCTCCCCGGGGGCCAACACCGGGGAGCTGTTTTTT

v_call: TRBV7-2
d_call: TRBD1
j_call: TRBJ2-3
clone_size: -
cdr3_aa: CASKSDRVSTDTQYF
cdr3_nt: TGTGCCAGCAAGAGCGACAGGGTGAGCACAGATACGCAGTATTTT

v_call: TRBV11-2
d_call: -
j_call: TRBJ2-6
clone_size: -
cdr3_aa: CASSLEGGFGANVLTF
cdr3_nt: TGTGCCAGCAGCTTAGAGGGTGGGTTTGGGGCCAACGTCCTGACTTTC

v_call: TRBV2
d_call: -
j_call: TRBJ2-7
clone_size: -
cdr3_aa: CASSAGGWYEQYF
cdr3_nt: TGTGCCAGCAGCGCAGGGGGGTGGTACGAGCAGTACTTC

v_call: TRBV30
d_call: -
j_call: TRBJ2-2
clone_size: -
cdr3_aa: CAWTGDSNTGELFF
cdr3_nt: TGTGCCTGGACCGGCGACTCGAACACCGGGGAGCTGTTTTTT

v_call: TRBV9
d_call: -
j_call: TRBJ2-2
clone_size: -
cdr3_aa: CASSTTGISGELFF
cdr3_nt: TGTGCCAGCAGCACCACAGGGATTTCCGGGGAGCTGTTTTTT

v_call: TRBV10-3
d_call: -
j_call: TRBJ1-2
clone_size: -
cdr3_aa: CAISERRTNYGYTF
cdr3_nt: TGTGCCATCAGTGAACGCAGGACTAACTATGGCTACACCTTC

v_call: TRBV19
d_call: -
j_call: TRBJ1-5
clone_size: few
cdr3_aa: CASSIGGALNQPQHF
cdr3_nt: TGTGCCAGTAGTATCGGAGGGGCCCTCAATCAGCCCCAGCATTTT

v_call: TRBV9
d_call: -
j_call: TRBJ2-3
clone_size: many
cdr3_aa: CASSVAGTADTQYF
cdr3_nt: TGTGCCAGCAGCGTAGCCGGGACGGCAGATACGCAGTATTTT

v_call: TRBV5-4
d_call: -
j_call: TRBJ2-7
clone_size: -
cdr3_aa: CASSSTLGSYEQYF
cdr3_nt: TGTGCCAGCAGCTCAACTCTAGGGTCCTACGAGCAGTACTTC

v_call: TRBV7-9
d_call: -
j_call: TRBJ2-2
clone_size: -
cdr3_aa: CASSLSWDTDTGELFF
cdr3_nt: TGTGCCAGCAGCTTAAGCTGGGACACCGACACCGGGGAGCTGTTTTTT

v_call: TRBV7-2
d_call: -
j_call: TRBJ2-2
clone_size: -
cdr3_aa: CASSLWQGITGELFF
cdr3_nt: TGTGCCAGCAGCTTATGGCAGGGGATCACCGGGGAGCTGTTTTTT

v_call: TRBV5-1
d_call: -
j_call: TRBJ1-2
clone_size: -
cdr3_aa: CASPLEGVRGLYGYTF
cdr3_nt: TGCGCCAGCCCACTGGAGGGCGTCAGGGGTCTCTATGGCTACACCTTC

v_call: TRBV28
d_call: TRBD2
j_call: TRBJ2-1
clone_size: -
cdr3_aa: CASSLWLAGNEQFF
cdr3_nt: TGTGCCAGCAGTTTATGGCTAGCGGGCAATGAGCAGTTCTTC

v_call: TRBV19
d_call: TRBD1
j_call: TRBJ1-5
clone_size: -
cdr3_aa: CASSSGQGNRPQHF
cdr3_nt: TGTGCCAGTAGTTCCGGACAGGGGAACAGGCCCCAGCATTTT

v_call: TRBV11-2
d_call: -
j_call: TRBJ2-1
clone_size: -
cdr3_aa: CASSPRVPNEQFF
cdr3_nt: TGTGCCAGCAGCCCCCGCGTCCCAAATGAGCAGTTCTTC

v_call: TRBV5-4
d_call: -
j_call: TRBJ2-5
clone_size: -
cdr3_aa: CASSPALKYQETQYF
cdr3_nt: TGTGCCAGCAGCCCGGCTCTCAAGTACCAAGAGACCCAGTACTTC

v_call: TRBV11-1
d_call: -
j_call: TRBJ1-1
clone_size: -
cdr3_aa: CASSLRRAGGDTEAFF
cdr3_nt: TGTGCCAGCAGCTTAAGGAGGGCAGGAGGGGACACTGAAGCTTTCTTT

v_call: TRBV7-3
d_call: -
j_call: TRBJ2-7
clone_size: many
cdr3_aa: CASSSGGGTSVYEQYF
cdr3_nt: TGTGCCAGCAGCTCCGGAGGGGGTACGAGCGTTTACGAGCAGTACTTC

v_call: TRBV29-1
d_call: -
j_call: TRBJ1-3
clone_size: -
cdr3_aa: CSVEQGNTIYF
cdr3_nt: TGCAGCGTTGAACAGGGAAACACCATATATTTT

v_call: TRBV5-1
d_call: TRBD1
j_call: TRBJ1-4
clone_size: -
cdr3_aa: CASSLTPGQVNEKLFF
cdr3_nt: TGCGCCAGCAGCTTGACACCGGGACAGGTTAATGAAAAACTGTTTTTT

v_call: TRBV27
d_call: -
j_call: TRBJ2-6
clone_size: -
cdr3_aa: CASSLTWGPGANVLTF
cdr3_nt: TGTGCCAGCAGTTTAACGTGGGGGCCTGGGGCCAACGTCCTGACTTTC

v_call: TRBV9
d_call: -
j_call: TRBJ2-3
clone_size: few
cdr3_aa: CASSVSDMRRGGGTDTQYF
cdr3_nt: TGTGCCAGCAGCGTGTCTGATATGCGGAGAGGGGGAGGCACAGATACGCAGTATTTT

v_call: TRBV10-1
d_call: TRBD1
j_call: TRBJ2-1
clone_size: -
cdr3_aa: CATTQIRGQGSLHEQFF
cdr3_nt: TGCGCCACCACTCAAATCCGTGGACAGGGATCTCTCCATGAGCAGTTCTTC

v_call: TRBV5-1
d_call: TRBD2
j_call: TRBJ2-5
clone_size: -
cdr3_aa: CASSPPEAVREGRETQYF
cdr3_nt: TGCGCCAGCAGCCCGCCAGAAGCGGTGCGGGAGGGCCGGGAGACCCAGTACTTC

v_call: TRBV18
d_call: -
j_call: TRBJ1-4
clone_size: -
cdr3_aa: CASSPPGGANEKLFF
cdr3_nt: TGTGCCAGCTCACCACCTGGTGGGGCTAATGAAAAACTGTTTTTT

v_call: TRBV5-1
d_call: -
j_call: TRBJ2-6
clone_size: once
cdr3_aa: CASSLMANVLTF
cdr3_nt: TGCGCCAGCAGCCTCATGGCCAACGTCCTGACTTTC

v_call: TRBV5-1
d_call: -
j_call: TRBJ1-4
clone_size: -
cdr3_aa: CASSGSGGVEKLFF
cdr3_nt: TGCGCCAGCAGCGGGTCGGGCGGGGTGGAAAAACTGTTTTTT

v_call: TRBV28
d_call: TRBD1
j_call: TRBJ1-2
clone_size: -
cdr3_aa: CASSSPPYRGQDGYTF
cdr3_nt: TGTGCCAGCAGTTCCCCACCATACAGGGGGCAGGATGGCTACACCTTC

v_call: TRBV14
d_call: -
j_call: TRBJ1-2
clone_size: -
cdr3_aa: CASNSQGGYGYTF
cdr3_nt: TGTGCCAGCAACTCACAGGGTGGCTATGGCTACACCTTC

v_call: TRBV10-2
d_call: TRBD1
j_call: TRBJ1-3
clone_size: -
cdr3_aa: CASSEIFTGEGNTIYF
cdr3_nt: TGCGCCAGCAGTGAGATATTCACAGGGGAAGGAAACACCATATATTTT